The source of this TCR beta chain is a study of OX40 agonist ivuxolimab in advanced cancers. Study-level information: Given to patients was ivuxolimab, an agonistic anti-OX40 (CD134) antibody. Findings of the study overall: Partial responders at 0.1-3.0 mg/kg had among the lowest clonal expansion. The CD4+ and CD8+ T cells in the blood had expanded clonally by week 6 at 0.1 to 3.0 mg/kg.

CDR3 length equals 13 residues. V lost 6 bases to trimming and J lost 5 bases, with 13 bases between them. Germline V gene sequence: CDR1 SGHAT, CDR2 FQNNGV. Points on this clone: Its matching antigen is unknown.

Using immunoSEQ multiplex PCR, the repertoire was profiled, and TCRdb retains in-frame clones only, with some absent. The table includes about 40,000 clones, roughly four fifths detected once. Systemic immunosuppression or autoimmune disease history was grounds to exclude patients. The V gene is TRBV11-2, the J gene TRBJ1-1; TRBD1 is a possible D gene (5 bases). This receptor was taken from an adult with an advanced solid tumor such as melanoma, head and neck, liver or kidney cancer. The source material was CD4+ or CD8+ T cells sorted from blood, sampled in a trial of the OX40 agonist ivuxolimab. The CDR3 is CASSPGGGTEAFF. The CDR3 DNA follows: TGTGCCAGCAGTCCCGGCGGGGGTACTGAAGCTTTCTTT.